The source of this TCR beta chain is a study of OX40 agonist ivuxolimab in advanced cancers. Study results and caveats: More expanded clones were found, on average, in CD8+ than in CD4+ T cells.

This table comes from immunoSEQ multiplex PCR, and its TCRdb copy is limited to in-frame clones, with some not included. The table lists approximately 70,000 clones, about four fifths of them singletons, with about 5.5% in the top ten. Blood specimens came from baseline, cycle 4 day 1, and cycle 7 day 1. This clone was observed a handful of times. Its antigen is not identified. The germline V gene has CDR1 SGHRS and CDR2 YFSETQ. The CDR3 has 15 amino acids. V gave up 0 bases and J gave up 3 bases; unmatched junction bases: 2. Sample: CD4+ or CD8+ T cells sorted from blood, taken in a trial of the OX40 agonist ivuxolimab. The rearrangement uses TRBV5-1 and TRBJ2-5; 10 positions agree with TRBD2. The receptor comes from an adult with an advanced solid tumor such as melanoma, head and neck, liver or kidney cancer. The CDR3, as DNA: TGCGCCAGCAGCTTGGGGACTAGCGGAAAAGAGACCCAGTACTTC. Amino acid sequence: CASSLGTSGKETQYF.